The clone carrying this TCR beta chain was picked up a small number of times. As yet, its antigen is unknown. Other nucleotide sequences in the sample specify the same CDR3. The data stem from a study of shared clonotypes between healthy human individuals. Findings of the study overall: Sampling included only blood; tissue repertoires likely differ. When naive CD4 clonotypes were compared across a handful of donors, around 5% were shared.

Germline V CDR1 and CDR2: SGHNT, YYREEE (reference sequence). The CDR3 length is 14 residues. V was trimmed by 0 bases and J by 4 bases, leaving 8 bases between them. The repertoire was sequenced with immunoSEQ multiplex PCR; TCRdb's copy has only in-frame clones and lacks some. This sample has millions of clones, with around 94% found just once. The chain couples TRBV5-4 to TRBJ1-5; D is perhaps TRBD1 (5 bases). Input material: naive CD4+ T cells sorted from blood. Subset described: CD45RA+ positively selected. The receptor's source is a man younger than 35 in good health. CDR3 DNA sequence: TGTGCCAGCAGCTTGGACGGGGGAAATCAGCCCCAGCATTTT. This sequence encodes CASSLDGGNQPQHF.